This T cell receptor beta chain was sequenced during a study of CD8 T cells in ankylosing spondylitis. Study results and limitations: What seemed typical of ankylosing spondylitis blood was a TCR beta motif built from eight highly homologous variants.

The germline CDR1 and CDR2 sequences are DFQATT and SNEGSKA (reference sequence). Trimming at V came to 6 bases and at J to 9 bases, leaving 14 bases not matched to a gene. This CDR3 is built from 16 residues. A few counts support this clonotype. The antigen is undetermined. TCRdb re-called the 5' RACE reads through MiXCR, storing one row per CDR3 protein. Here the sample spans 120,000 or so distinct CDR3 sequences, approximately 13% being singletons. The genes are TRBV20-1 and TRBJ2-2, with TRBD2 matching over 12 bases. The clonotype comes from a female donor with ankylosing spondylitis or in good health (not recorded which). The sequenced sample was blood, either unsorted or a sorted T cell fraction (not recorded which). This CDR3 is CSAGPEGLAGPRELFF. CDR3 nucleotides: TGCAGTGCCGGCCCAGAGGGACTAGCGGGCCCCCGGGAGCTGTTTTTT.